One sample yielded the 9 T cell receptor beta chains listed below, sequenced in a study of T cell responses to AZD1222 COVID-19 vaccine (dated by TCRdb to the early 2020s). The time point label, read with the paper, signifies: baseline before first vaccination. The receptor library was made with the immunoSEQ multiplex PCR assay. Here the immuneACCESS table is served through TCRdb, limited to in-frame sequences with V and J called. Missing clones are a known gap in these copies; in checked studies unresolved V genes cover under half, and the rest lacks a known reason. The sample profile shows around 130,000 clones; approximately 85% of them were found once. The ten largest account for about 1.5% of the sample. The source material was peripheral blood, sampled on day 0 of AZD1222 vaccination. The source of these receptors is an adult in good health.

The chain is built from TRBV27 and TRBJ1-1; weak D call: TRBD1 (6 bases). Trimming took 9 bases from V and 1 from J, leaving 18 bases between them. Germline V gene lookup returns CDR1 MNHEY and CDR2 SMNVEV (reference sequence). The CDR3 loop spans 15 amino acids. This CDR3 is CASIRDTRRNTEAFF. The CDR3 bases are TGTGCCAGTATCCGGGACACGAGGCGGAACACTGAAGCTTTCTTT.

The chain couples TRBV25-1 to TRBJ2-5; TRBD1 agrees at 10 bases. This CDR3 region has 15 residues. V shed 2 bases and J 5 bases; nucleotides not matched to a gene: 5. The germline gives CDR1 MGHDK, CDR2 SYGVNS. This chain's CDR3 is CASSEGTGVRETQYF. CDR3 nucleotides: TGTGCCAGCAGTGAAGGGACAGGGGTGCGGGAGACCCAGTACTTC. Drawing the rest from reference TRBV25-1 and TRBJ2-5, the complete variable domain is EADIYQTPRYLVIGTGKKITLECSQTMGHDKMYWYQQDPGMELHLIHYSYGVNSTEKGDLSSESTVSRIRTEHFPLTLESARPSHTSQYLCASSEGTGVRETQYFGPGTRLLVL.

V is TRBV10-3 and J is TRBJ1-5; D unresolved. Trimming removed 2 bases from V and 10 bases from J, with 12 bases in between. Germline V gene data show CDR1 as ENHRY and CDR2 as SYGVKD. The CDR3 covers 13 residues. CDR3 loop: CAISEGSNSPQHF. CDR3 DNA: TGTGCCATCAGTGAGGGTAGTAACAGCCCCCAGCATTTT.

V is TRBV5-1 and J is TRBJ1-1, with D possibly matching TRBD1 (6 bases). The V and J ends lost 2 bases and 1 base respectively, with 9 bases between them. CDR3 size: 14 residues. Germline assignment: CDR1 SGHRS and CDR2 YFSETQ. In DNA, the CDR3 is TGCGCCAGCAGCTTTACAGGGCCGAACACTGAAGCTTTCTTT. This codes for CASSFTGPNTEAFF.

The count of this clone is one. This chain links TRBV5-6 with TRBJ2-2; the D is unclear. The CDR3 spans 13 residues. Germline CDR1 reads SGHDT; CDR2 reads YYEEEE. V lost 0 bases, J lost 5 bases, and 5 bases lay in between. The CDR3 nucleotides read TGTGCCAGCAGCTTGGACAGAACCGGGGAGCTGTTTTTT. Translation: CASSLDRTGELFF.

This clone was seen only a few times. This chain joins TRBV19 and TRBJ2-2, with 7 bases aligning to TRBD2. This CDR3 is built from 14 residues. CDR1 LNHDA and CDR2 SQIVND come from the germline V gene (reference sequence). With V trimmed by 7 bases and J by 1 base, 3 bases remained unmatched. CDR3 nucleotide sequence: TGTGCCAGTAATCCGGGAGGGAACACCGGGGAGCTGTTTTTT. Translated, it gives CASNPGGNTGELFF.

This clone was picked up one time. This rearrangement joins TRBV5-1 to TRBJ2-7; 9 bases map to TRBD1. The V gene end was trimmed by 2 bases and the J gene end by 4 bases; junction bases not matched to a gene: 4. This CDR3 has 14 amino acids. The germline CDR1 and CDR2 sequences are SGHRS and YFSETQ. The CDR3 reads CASSFTGGDYEQYF. Here the CDR3 DNA reads TGCGCCAGCAGCTTTACAGGGGGCGATTACGAGCAGTACTTC. The variable domain in full, completed from reference TRBV5-1 and TRBJ2-7, reads KAGVTQTPRYLIKTRGQQVTLSCSPISGHRSVSWYQQTPGQGLQFLFEYFSETQRNKGNFPGRFSGRQFSNSRSEMNVSTLELGDSALYLCASSFTGGDYEQYFGPGTRLTVT.

V and J are TRBV7-2 and TRBJ1-3; TRBD1 is a possible D gene (6 bases). Trimming pared 5 bases from V and 4 bases from J, leaving 27 bases between. Looked up from germline, CDR1 is SGHTA and CDR2 is FQGNSA. The CDR3 sequence is 19 residues long. The CDR3: CASSQIAGGALFVGNTIYF. DNA for the CDR3: TGTGCCAGCAGCCAAATAGCTGGGGGCGCTTTGTTTGTGGGAAACACCATATATTTT.

The gene calls are TRBV27 and TRBJ1-5, with a weak D call TRBD1 (5 bases). The CDR3 has 17 residues. Germline V gene sequence: CDR1 MNHEY, CDR2 SMNVEV (reference sequence). Trimming removed 2 bases from V and 5 bases from J, with 19 bases in between. CDR3 bases: TGTGCCAGCAGTTTAGGGACTAATGCGGGGCGGCATCAGCCCCAGCATTTT. This gives the protein CASSLGTNAGRHQPQHF.